This T cell receptor (beta chain) was recorded in a study of blood T cell repertoires in COVID-19. Study overall: The origin of the acute and convalescent COVID-19 samples was the United States, Italy and Spain.

J was trimmed by 6 bases and V by 7 bases; bases with no gene match: 4. The CDR3 runs 13 residues. Germline loops: CDR1 SNHLY, CDR2 FYNNEI. Under the authors' procedure: Using reference gene primer amplification, nucleated cell counts were estimated. Generated by immunoSEQ multiplex PCR, the TCRdb table keeps only in-frame clones and is missing some. The V and J calls and clone size come from that table; D and trimming were worked out from the DNA. The table lists about 380,000 clones, around 85% of them singletons. The chain carries TRBV2 and TRBJ2-1, with 9 bases matching TRBD2. The TCR originated in a woman younger than 30 with acute or convalescent COVID-19. The sample was peripheral blood. The CDR3 spells CASTAGGPNEQFF. The CDR3, as DNA: TGTGCCAGCACCGCGGGGGGGCCCAATGAGCAGTTCTTC.